The sequence of this TCR beta chain was determined in a study of shared clonotypes between healthy human individuals. Each sorted subset replicate got 200 ng genomic DNA, 25,000 to 30,000 genomes. The protocol was immunoSEQ multiplex PCR, while the TCRdb copy is restricted to in-frame clones and leaves out a portion. The sample lists a few hundred thousand clones, approximately 96% occurring once. Material: memory CD8+ T cells sorted from blood. This sample's subset: CD45RO+ cells pooled with CCR7-negative TemRA cells. The clonotype comes from a man aged 25-45 years in good health.

The CDR3 region is CASSQDRGLAGENEQFF. Here the CDR3 DNA reads TGCGCCAGCAGCCAAGATAGGGGACTAGCGGGAGAGAATGAGCAGTTCTTC. The V and J genes are TRBV4-1 and TRBJ2-1; 14 bases are a match to TRBD2. The CDR3 contains 17 residues. The germline CDR1 and CDR2 sequences are MGHRA and YSYEKL. V gave up 0 bases and J gave up 7 bases; unmatched junction bases: 5.